This T cell receptor beta chain emerged from a study of blood T cell repertoires in COVID-19 (TCRdb year 2020). Context from the whole study: Samples from collaborators originated in the United States, Italy and Spain and spanned both the acute and convalescent phases of COVID-19. The prospective study material was composed of cDNA or gDNA derived from T cells, B-cell-depleted T cells, or PBMCs. The repertoires were made available in a free public database intended to serve as a resource for research on the immune response to SARS-CoV-2. HLA class I and class II types, where available, came from metadata supplied by the sample provider rather than from assay-based typing. Sample metadata almost always included a de-identified subject ID, COVID-19 status, age in years and sex. Subjects who had been exposed to COVID-19, were actively infected with it, or had recovered from it provided the deeply sampled blood TCRbeta repertoires that made up the dataset. Samples came from the ongoing ImmuneRACE study (first 160 participants) plus 1,254 subjects from 6 global collaborators.

The immunoSEQ Assay, a bias-controlled multiplex PCR, was used to amplify TCRbeta CDR3 regions from genomic DNA. The original pipeline was this. The number of nucleated cells in each sample was estimated from the amplification of reference gene primers within the assay. To quantify the absolute abundance of each unique TCRbeta CDR3 rearrangement, sequence reads were collapsed and filtered. For each sample, productive Simpson clonality was calculated as the square root of Simpson's diversity index over productive rearrangements. TCRdb carries this immuneACCESS record with in-frame sequences only. Its versions omit some clonotypes, under half of them owing to an unresolved V gene in the studies checked, with the rest unexplained. That table gives V, J and clone size, and the DNA gave D and trimming. Across this sample there are a few hundred thousand clones, with around 86% seen only once. The ten biggest clones cover 3% to 4.5% of the sample.

CDR1 and CDR2 were assigned from the germline V gene as MDHEN and SYDVKM. At the junction V is shortened by 1 base and J by 0 bases, with 6 bases in between. The CDR3 runs 15 residues from the cysteine to the phenylalanine. The entry retains the CDR3 DNA only, 45 bases that are in frame from base 1. This clone was counted once. Its antigen is still unknown. No base qualities exist here, and no much larger clone lies one base off it. In the prospective study, participants were about 18 to 95 years old, resided in approximately 25 geographic areas of the United States, and were enrolled through a virtual design. Cohort assignment in the prospective study relied on participant-reported clinical history from a screening survey and a study questionnaire. Mobile phlebotomists in the prospective study collected whole blood, serum and a nasopharyngeal or oropharyngeal swab from every participant. Participants in the prospective study had the option to provide additional blood draws and questionnaires over a roughly 2-month period. Blood samples from the prospective study were shipped frozen or at room temperature prior to DNA extraction.

Overall study results and their limits: The amount of clinical and demographic metadata varied by source and participant and was provided uncurated.

Sequencing was performed on PBMCs or T cells enriched from blood (not recorded which). The chain is assembled from TRBV28 and TRBJ1-4; no D segment can be confidently identified. This receptor was identified in a woman in her 40s with acute COVID-19. The CDR3 corresponds to CASSLLYSTNEKLFF. The DNA is TGTGCCAGCAGTTTATTATACTCAACTAATGAAAAACTGTTTTTT.